This TCR beta chain was sequenced in a study of cytomegalovirus exposure and HLA in healthy donors. The study, taken as a whole, reports: Sequencing likely caused a cluster of highly shared sequence variants. Beyond CMV serostatus, there was no information to go on about immune exposure. Productive rates of about 87% or about 30% were seen for most TCR beta V segments in an earlier analysis.

The PCR had 60 Vbeta and 13 Jbeta primers. The assay was immunoSEQ multiplex PCR, and TCRdb's table has in-frame clones only and misses some. Its listing shows over 150,000 clones. The germline gives CDR1 SGHNT, CDR2 YYREEE (reference sequence). The CDR3 extends over 15 amino acids. V was cut by 1 base and J by 2 bases, with 12 bases left in between. Healthy people donating bone marrow made up the donors. As concerns this clone: Antigen: not known.

This TCR was recovered from a boy younger than 18 in good health and CMV-seronegative. Specimen: PBMCs. The chain links TRBV5-4 to TRBJ2-5; D possibly corresponds to TRBD2 (6 bases). CDR3 nucleotides: TGTGCCAGCAGCTTGATGCAGGGAGGTCAAGAGACCCAGTACTTC. Translated: CASSLMQGGQETQYF.